This T cell receptor beta chain was found in a study of T cell responses to AZD1222 COVID-19 vaccine. Study findings and constraints: Samples come after the peak T cell response, not at day 14.

Comments on this clone: Its specificity is not known.

TCRdb's table, derived via immunoSEQ multiplex PCR, lists solely in-frame clones and lacks some. The table has 160,000 or so clones, around 92% seen once. The specimen comprised peripheral blood, sampled 28 days after the second AZD1222 dose. The TCR comes from an adult who received the AZD1222 COVID-19 vaccine.

In nucleotides, the CDR3 is TGTGCCAGCAGCGTAGTTGATAACCGTCTGTTTTTT. Protein: CASSVVDNRLFF. The chain has TRBV9 and TRBJ1-4; no clear D. The V end was cut by 0 bases, the J end by 14 bases, with 11 bases between. Germline CDR1 and CDR2: SGDLS and YYNGEE. There are 12 residues in the CDR3.